Included here is one T cell receptor (beta chain) sequence, with context. Antigen: not known. Using immunoSEQ multiplex PCR, the repertoire was profiled, and TCRdb retains in-frame clones only, with some absent. There are some 95,000 clones in the sample; 67% occur only once, and about 48% lies in the top ten. The sample is drawn from a study of shared clonotypes between healthy human individuals. General study findings and limits: A handful of donors had 5% to 6% of their naive CD4 clonotypes in common. Against clonotypes common to all four donors, non-shared ones had lower generation probabilities.

V was clipped by 1 base and J by 8 bases; unmatched bases: 6. The CDR3 runs to 15 residues. Germline CDR1 is MGHDK and CDR2 is SYGVNS. Sample: memory CD8+ T cells sorted from blood. The subset is: CD45RO+ cells pooled with CCR7-negative TemRA cells. This TCR derives from a young man in good health. The V and J genes are TRBV25-1 and TRBJ1-2, with TRBD1 matching 11 bases. The CDR3 sequence is CASSEWDRGIGGYTF. DNA of the CDR3: TGTGCCAGCAGTGAATGGGACAGGGGGATAGGGGGCTACACCTTC.